One and the same sample provided the 17 T cell receptor beta chains below, sequenced in a study of OX40 agonist ivuxolimab in advanced cancers. Repertoires were generated with immunoSEQ multiplex PCR, while TCRdb's copy carries only in-frame clones and drops some. The sample yields tens of thousands of clones, 80% seen once. This material consisted of CD4+ or CD8+ T cells sorted from blood, taken in a trial of the OX40 agonist ivuxolimab. These receptors all stem from an adult with an advanced solid tumor such as melanoma, head and neck, liver or kidney cancer.

This sequence joins TRBV30 and TRBJ2-7; the match to TRBD2 covers 10 bases. The CDR3 is made up of 16 amino acids. Germline V lookup: CDR1 GTSNPN, CDR2 SVGIG (reference sequence). V was pared by 0 bases and J by 2 bases, with 7 bases of the junction left unmatched. The CDR3 DNA reads as TGTGCCTGGAGTGTACGCCTAGCGGGGGTAGCCTACGAGCAGTACTTC. Residues: CAWSVRLAGVAYEQYF.

J is TRBJ2-7 and V is TRBV6-5; D not certain. The germline V and J ends were trimmed by 2 bases and 9 bases, with 8 bases remaining between them. The germline CDR1 and CDR2 sequences are MNHEY and SVGAGI. There are 11 residues in the CDR3. The chain's CDR3 is CASSYGVGQYF. CDR3 coding DNA: TGTGCCAGCAGTTACGGGGTCGGGCAGTACTTC.

The CDR3 reads CASSRGQLYYGYTF. The CDR3 DNA reads TGTGCCAGTAGTAGGGGACAGTTATACTATGGCTACACCTTC. The gene calls are TRBV19 and TRBJ1-2; 7 bases line up with TRBD1. Germline trimming cut 4 bases from V and 3 bases from J; bases unmatched to any gene: 5. Germline assignment: CDR1 LNHDA and CDR2 SQIVND (reference sequence). The CDR3 totals 14 residues.

The chain is built from TRBV27 and TRBJ2-7; the D is unclear. Germline V gene lookup returns CDR1 MNHEY and CDR2 SMNVEV (reference sequence). CDR3 length: 14 residues. Trimming stripped 7 bases from V and 3 bases from J, with 16 bases between. The DNA for the CDR3 is TGTGCCAGCAAACGTAAAGGATCGTACTACGAGCAGTACTTC. It specifies CASKRKGSYYEQYF.

The V call is TRBV9, the J call TRBJ1-3; no definite D call. V gave up 0 bases and J gave up 1 base, with 11 bases separating them. Germline values: CDR1 SGDLS, CDR2 YYNGEE. This CDR3 has 16 amino acids. The CDR3 is CASSVAPGISGNTIYF. The CDR3, as DNA: TGTGCCAGCAGCGTAGCTCCGGGGATATCTGGAAACACCATATATTTT.

This chain connects TRBV5-6 to TRBJ1-1, with 7 bases that match TRBD1. Germline V gene lookup returns CDR1 SGHDT and CDR2 YYEEEE. This CDR3 contains 15 residues. The V segment lost 2 bases and the J segment 5 bases; nucleotides outside the gene matches: 9. Here the CDR3 reads CASSFLDRFSTEAFF. The CDR3 DNA sequence: TGTGCCAGCAGCTTTCTGGACAGGTTTTCAACTGAAGCTTTCTTT.

Points on this clone: One junction end does not reproduce the germline sequence, and a read error may be involved. The CDR3 coding sequence is TGTGCCAGCAGCATAGCGGGGGTAACTGAGCAGTTCTTC. This sequence encodes CASSIAGVTEQFF. V is TRBV7-9 and J is TRBJ2-1; 9 nucleotides agree with TRBD2. Germline-derived CDR1 and CDR2 are SEHNR and FQNEAQ (reference sequence). This CDR3 region has 13 residues.

The V call is TRBV5-4, the J call TRBJ2-1, with unresolved D. The CDR3 has 10 amino acids. The germline V gene encodes CDR1 SGHNT and CDR2 YYREEE (reference sequence). The CDR3: CTRFYNEQFF. The CDR3 bases are TGTACCCGGTTTTACAATGAGCAGTTCTTC.

This clone was counted a single time. CDR3 protein: CASSPGTGVGQPQHF. CDR3 DNA sequence: TGCGCCAGCAGCCCCGGGACAGGGGTTGGTCAGCCCCAGCATTTT. The chain joins TRBV5-1 to TRBJ1-5; 10 bases map to TRBD1. Germline V gene data show CDR1 as SGHRS and CDR2 as YFSETQ. The CDR3 totals 15 residues. V gave up 4 bases and J gave up 6 bases; unmatched junction bases: 7.

This chain connects TRBV18 to TRBJ2-7, with TRBD1 as a possible D gene (6 bases). Germline CDR1 is KGHSH and CDR2 is LQKENI. CDR3 length: 12 amino acids. Trimming removed 3 bases at V and 6 bases at J, with 9 bases between. CDR3 bases: TGTGCCAGCTCACCTAACAGGGCCGAGCAGTACTTC. It specifies CASSPNRAEQYF.

The chain couples TRBV15 to TRBJ2-3, with 7 nucleotides matching TRBD1. With 1 base clipped from V and 2 bases from J, the junction kept 12 bases outside the gene matches. CDR1 LNHNV and CDR2 YYDKDF come from the germline V gene (reference sequence). The CDR3 totals 18 residues. The CDR3, as DNA: TGTGCCACCAGCAGAGGCCCGACAACACAGGGGAACACAGATACGCAGTATTTT. Protein product: CATSRGPTTQGNTDTQYF.

The V and J genes are TRBV7-9 and TRBJ2-7, with 7 bases aligning to TRBD1. This CDR3 has 14 residues. V was pared by 5 bases and J by 8 bases, with 12 bases of the junction left unmatched. Germline values: CDR1 SEHNR, CDR2 FQNEAQ (reference sequence). The CDR3 here is CASSRGTEATKQYF. The CDR3 DNA follows: TGTGCCAGCAGCCGAGGGACAGAAGCTACGAAGCAGTACTTC.

V usage is TRBV9 and J usage is TRBJ1-2; 11 bases align to TRBD1. Trimming took 4 bases from V and 4 from J; bases not matched to a gene: 6. CDR1 and CDR2 from the germline V gene are SGDLS and YYNGEE. CDR3 length equals 15 residues. The CDR3 region has the DNA TGTGCCAGCAGCTCGGACAGGGGGCCCACCTATGGCTACACCTTC. It encodes CASSSDRGPTYGYTF. The variable domain in full, with the rest retrieved from reference TRBV9 and TRBJ1-2, is DSGVTQTPKHLITATGQRVTLRCSPRSGDLSVYWYQQSLDQGLQFLIQYYNGEERAKGNILERFSAQQFPDLHSELNLSSLELGDSALYFCASSSDRGPTYGYTFGSGTRLTVV.

The chain joins TRBV6-4 to TRBJ2-5; 15 nucleotides line up with TRBD2. The length of the CDR3 is 16 residues. V lost 2 bases to trimming and J lost 10 bases; unmatched junction nucleotides: 8. Germline V gives CDR1 MRHNA, CDR2 SNTAGT. Here the CDR3 DNA reads TGTGCCAGCAGTGACCGGACTAGCGGGGGGGCTCTGTTCCAGTACTTC. Protein product: CASSDRTSGGALFQYF.

The V call is TRBV18, the J call TRBJ1-2; D ambiguous. Germline V gene lookup returns CDR1 KGHSH and CDR2 LQKENI. Trimming removed 4 bases at V and 5 bases at J, with 8 bases between. The CDR3 contains 12 residues. CDR3 sequence reads: CASSLGSYGYTF. DNA of the CDR3: TGTGCCAGCTCACTAGGGTCTTATGGCTACACCTTC.

The V call is TRBV2, the J call TRBJ1-6; 7 bases align to TRBD1. CDR1 and CDR2 from the germline V gene are SNHLY and FYNNEI. The CDR3 is 16 residues long. V shed 7 bases, J shed 5 bases, and the junction held 11 bases outside the gene matches. The CDR3 coding sequence is TGTGCCAGCACGGGCGAGGGGGCCCAGAATAATTCACCCCTCCACTTT. Amino acid sequence: CASTGEGAQNNSPLHF.

The CDR3 protein is CASSQGASWGGQQFF. As DNA, the CDR3 is TGCGCCAGCAGCCAAGGGGCTTCGTGGGGGGGCCAGCAGTTCTTC. The V call is TRBV4-1, the J call TRBJ2-1; D may be TRBD2 (7 bases). The CDR3 consists of 15 residues. V gave up 1 base and J gave up 11 bases, with 18 bases separating them. The germline CDR1 and CDR2 sequences are MGHRA and YSYEKL.